This is a list of T cell receptor beta chains from one sample in a study of spatial heterogeneity in lung cancer. Each CDR3 protein is one row after TCRdb ran MiXCR on the 5' RACE reads. Of about 19,000 distinct CDR3 sequences listed, 10% were seen once; the top ten hold 36%. This material consisted of PBMCs, taken at follow-up. The receptors come from a female donor with early-stage non-small cell lung cancer. CDR3s include the opening cysteine and the closing phenylalanine or tryptophan. A D gene is named only where the DNA matches it firmly. Expanded clones get a size class; other rows say once, few or many, or leave the size out.

CDR3: CASRVRKGENGGYTF
DNA: TGTGCCAGCAGGGTCCGAAAGGGGGAAAATGGAGGCTACACCTTC
D: .
V: TRBV2
J: TRBJ1-2
size: few

CDR3: CASPPGNQPQHF
DNA: TGCGCCAGCCCCCCCGGGAACCAGCCCCAGCATTTT
D: .
V: TRBV23-1
J: TRBJ1-5
size: few

CDR3: CASSLTGTANTEAFF
DNA: TGCGCCAGCAGCTTGACCGGGACGGCGAACACTGAAGCTTTCTTT
D: .
V: TRBV5-1
J: TRBJ1-1
size: many

CDR3: CASSSTGKDSGNTIYF
DNA: TGTGCCAGCTCATCGACAGGGAAGGACTCTGGAAACACCATATATTTT
D: TRBD1
V: TRBV18
J: TRBJ1-3
size: .

CDR3: CASSSESRRSPLHF
DNA: TGCGCCAGCAGCAGTGAGAGTAGGCGTTCACCCCTCCACTTT
D: .
V: TRBV5-1
J: TRBJ1-6
size: .

CDR3: CASSSGLALDTQYF
DNA: TGTGCCAGCAGTTCGGGACTAGCGTTAGATACGCAGTATTTT
D: TRBD2
V: TRBV12-3/TRBV12-4
J: TRBJ2-3
size: many

CDR3: CASSIAGSTDTQYF
DNA: TGTGCCAGCAGCATAGCGGGAAGCACAGATACGCAGTATTTT
D: TRBD2
V: TRBV14
J: TRBJ2-3
size: .

CDR3: CASSSMAGVYNEQFF
DNA: TGTGCCAGTAGTTCGATGGCGGGAGTCTACAATGAGCAGTTCTTC
D: TRBD2
V: TRBV19
J: TRBJ2-1
size: many

CDR3: CAWRTSGGNEQFF
DNA: TGTGCCTGGAGAACTAGCGGGGGCAATGAGCAGTTCTTC
D: TRBD2
V: TRBV30
J: TRBJ2-1
size: many

CDR3: CASSTDRAYEQYF
DNA: TGCGCCAGCAGCACGGACAGGGCCTACGAGCAGTACTTC
D: TRBD1
V: TRBV5-1
J: TRBJ2-7
size: many

CDR3: CTSSSRLLAAEQYF
DNA: TGTACCAGCAGTTCACGACTACTAGCAGCCGAGCAGTACTTC
D: .
V: TRBV2
J: TRBJ2-7
size: .

CDR3: CASVKTGRFGEPQHF
DNA: TGTGCCAGCGTCAAGACAGGGAGGTTTGGGGAGCCCCAGCATTTT
D: TRBD1
V: TRBV28
J: TRBJ1-5
size: many

CDR3: CASSATGEGTDTQYF
DNA: TGTGCCAGCTCAGCAACTGGGGAAGGCACAGATACGCAGTATTTT
D: .
V: TRBV18
J: TRBJ2-3
size: many

CDR3: CASSYAAEQFF
DNA: TGTGCCAGCAGCTACGCGGCTGAGCAGTTCTTC
D: .
V: TRBV11-2
J: TRBJ2-1
size: many

CDR3: CSVSSDSYEQYF
DNA: TGCAGCGTCTCGTCGGACAGTTACGAGCAGTACTTC
D: .
V: TRBV29-1
J: TRBJ2-7
size: many

CDR3: CASREVTSGDSYEQYF
DNA: TGTGCCAGCAGAGAAGTAACTAGCGGGGACTCCTACGAGCAGTACTTC
D: TRBD2
V: TRBV2
J: TRBJ2-7
size: few

CDR3: CASSPTGSSYNEQFF
DNA: TGTGCCAGCAGCCCGACAGGAAGCTCCTACAATGAGCAGTTCTTC
D: .
V: TRBV12-3/TRBV12-4
J: TRBJ2-1
size: many

CDR3: CASQPRDRSRDEQYF
DNA: TGTGCCAGCCAACCCCGGGACAGGAGCCGGGACGAGCAGTACTTC
D: TRBD1
V: TRBV5-5
J: TRBJ2-7
size: many

CDR3: CSVLLGQQETQYF
DNA: TGCAGCGTTCTACTCGGACAGCAAGAGACCCAGTACTTC
D: .
V: TRBV29-1
J: TRBJ2-5
size: few

CDR3: CSAWDRGRETQYF
DNA: TGCAGTGCTTGGGACAGGGGGCGGGAGACCCAGTACTTC
D: TRBD1
V: TRBV20-1
J: TRBJ2-5
size: many

CDR3: CSVGDRGLNYGYTF
DNA: TGCAGCGTTGGGGACAGGGGGCTTAACTATGGCTACACCTTC
D: TRBD1
V: TRBV29-1
J: TRBJ1-2
size: many

CDR3: CASSQETGWVYEQYF
DNA: TGCGCCAGCAGCCAAGAAACAGGGTGGGTCTACGAGCAGTACTTC
D: .
V: TRBV4-1
J: TRBJ2-7
size: many

CDR3: CASSWTGKGELFF
DNA: TGTGCCAGCAGCTGGACAGGGAAGGGAGAGCTGTTTTTT
D: TRBD1
V: TRBV5-6
J: TRBJ2-2
size: many

CDR3: CASSSPNIQYF
DNA: TGTGCCAGCAGTTCTCCAAACATTCAGTACTTC
D: .
V: TRBV28
J: TRBJ2-4
size: many

CDR3: CASSTGTGSYEQYF
DNA: TGTGCCAGCTCTACAGGGACAGGGTCCTACGAGCAGTACTTC
D: TRBD1
V: TRBV12-3/TRBV12-4
J: TRBJ2-7
size: many

CDR3: CASSLRLNGLSGANVLTF
DNA: TGTGCCAGCAGCTTACGGTTAAACGGGCTATCTGGGGCCAACGTCCTGACTTTC
D: .
V: TRBV5-5
J: TRBJ2-6
size: few

CDR3: CASSIMTGQPQHF
DNA: TGTGCCAGTAGTATTATGACAGGGCAGCCCCAGCATTTT
D: TRBD1
V: TRBV19
J: TRBJ1-5
size: .

CDR3: CSALRSGTDIQYF
DNA: TGCAGTGCTCTCCGTAGCGGGACTGACATTCAGTACTTC
D: TRBD2
V: TRBV20-1
J: TRBJ2-4
size: .

CDR3: CASSPKTSVNEQFF
DNA: TGCGCCAGCAGCCCTAAGACTAGCGTAAATGAGCAGTTCTTC
D: TRBD2
V: TRBV5-1
J: TRBJ2-1
size: many

CDR3: CASSPLGGPNEKLFF
DNA: TGCGCCAGCAGCCCGTTAGGTGGCCCTAATGAAAAACTGTTTTTT
D: .
V: TRBV5-1
J: TRBJ1-4
size: many

CDR3: CASSRGGVSYNEQFF
DNA: TGTGCCAGCAGCCGAGGGGGGGTCTCCTACAATGAGCAGTTCTTC
D: .
V: TRBV14
J: TRBJ2-1
size: many

CDR3: CASIGGAARAYSNQPQHF
DNA: TGTGCCAGTATCGGAGGGGCAGCCCGAGCCTATAGCAATCAGCCCCAGCATTTT
D: .
V: TRBV19
J: TRBJ1-5
size: .

CDR3: CASSLEGTHYGYTF
DNA: TGTGCCAGCAGCTTGGAGGGGACACACTATGGCTACACCTTC
D: .
V: TRBV12-3/TRBV12-4
J: TRBJ1-2
size: many

CDR3: CASSPMTEEAFF
DNA: TGTGCCAGCTCACCCATGACGGAGGAAGCTTTCTTT
D: .
V: TRBV18
J: TRBJ1-1
size: many

CDR3: CASSRGPPPGTPQTGANVLTF
DNA: TGCGCCAGCAGTCGTGGGCCTCCCCCCGGGACACCCCAGACGGGGGCCAACGTCCTGACTTTC
D: .
V: TRBV23-1
J: TRBJ2-6
size: many

CDR3: CASSYRGGVDTQYF
DNA: TGTGCCAGCAGCTATCGGGGGGGCGTCGATACGCAGTATTTT
D: TRBD2
V: TRBV5-4
J: TRBJ2-3
size: .

CDR3: CASSSAGDRTYEQYF
DNA: TGTGCCAGCAGCTCGGCCGGGGACCGAACCTACGAGCAGTACTTC
D: .
V: TRBV28
J: TRBJ2-7
size: many

CDR3: CASSLLRNTIYF
DNA: TGTGCCAGCAGCCTCCTTCGAAACACCATATATTTT
D: .
V: TRBV6-6
J: TRBJ1-3
size: many

CDR3: CASSLGGTWGETQYF
DNA: TGTGCCAGCAGCTTAGGGGGGACTTGGGGCGAGACCCAGTACTTC
D: .
V: TRBV11-2
J: TRBJ2-5
size: few

CDR3: CASVRTGTTGGAGANVLTF
DNA: TGTGCCAGCGTAAGGACAGGAACAACGGGAGGTGCTGGGGCCAACGTCCTGACTTTC
D: .
V: TRBV6-5
J: TRBJ2-6
size: few

CDR3: CASSTREETQYF
DNA: TGTGCCAGCAGTACTAGGGAAGAGACCCAGTACTTC
D: .
V: TRBV6-2/TRBV6-3
J: TRBJ2-5
size: .

CDR3: CASSRDSHGLETQYF
DNA: TGTGCCAGCAGCAGGGACAGCCACGGGCTGGAGACCCAGTACTTC
D: TRBD1
V: TRBV11-2
J: TRBJ2-5
size: many

CDR3: CASSPDPYNEQFF
DNA: TGTGCCAGCTCACCAGATCCATACAATGAGCAGTTCTTC
D: .
V: TRBV18
J: TRBJ2-1
size: many

CDR3: CASSLFAPRVAAHNIYGYTF
DNA: TGTGCCAGCAGTCTCTTCGCTCCACGGGTTGCAGCCCATAATATCTATGGCTACACCTTC
D: .
V: TRBV28
J: TRBJ1-2
size: .

CDR3: CASSYEDAPYNEQFF
DNA: TGTGCCAGCAGCTACGAAGATGCACCTTACAATGAGCAGTTCTTC
D: .
V: TRBV12-3/TRBV12-4
J: TRBJ2-1
size: many

CDR3: CASGLYGTPSYEQYF
DNA: TGTGCTAGTGGTTTGTACGGGACACCTTCCTACGAGCAGTACTTC
D: .
V: TRBV12-5
J: TRBJ2-7
size: many

CDR3: CSAGGTAYEQYF
DNA: TGCAGTGCTGGCGGGACAGCCTACGAGCAGTACTTC
D: .
V: TRBV20-1
J: TRBJ2-7
size: few